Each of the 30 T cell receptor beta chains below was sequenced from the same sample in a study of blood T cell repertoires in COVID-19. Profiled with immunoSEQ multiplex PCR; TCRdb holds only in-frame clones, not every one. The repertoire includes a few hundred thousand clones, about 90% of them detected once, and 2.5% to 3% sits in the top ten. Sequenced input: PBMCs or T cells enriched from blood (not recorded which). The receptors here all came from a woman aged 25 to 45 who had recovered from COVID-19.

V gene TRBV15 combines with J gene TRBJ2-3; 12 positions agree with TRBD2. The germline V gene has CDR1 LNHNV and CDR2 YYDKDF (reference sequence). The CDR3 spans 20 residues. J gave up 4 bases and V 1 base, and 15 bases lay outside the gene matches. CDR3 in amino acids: CATSRADPTSGGPGADTQYF. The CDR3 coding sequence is TGTGCCACCAGCAGAGCGGACCCGACTAGCGGGGGCCCTGGGGCAGATACGCAGTATTTT. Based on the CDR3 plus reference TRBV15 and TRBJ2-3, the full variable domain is DAMVIQNPRYQVTQFGKPVTLSCSQTLNHNVMYWYQQKSSQAPKLLFHYYDKDFNNEADTPDNFQSRRPNTSFCFLDIRSPGLGDTAMYLCATSRADPTSGGPGADTQYFGPGTRLTVL.

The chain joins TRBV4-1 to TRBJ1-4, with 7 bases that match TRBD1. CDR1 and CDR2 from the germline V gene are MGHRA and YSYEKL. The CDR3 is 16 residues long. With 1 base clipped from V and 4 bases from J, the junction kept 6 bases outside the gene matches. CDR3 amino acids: CASSQGRQGNNEKLFF. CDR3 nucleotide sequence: TGCGCCAGCAGCCAAGGGAGACAGGGCAATAATGAAAAACTGTTTTTT.

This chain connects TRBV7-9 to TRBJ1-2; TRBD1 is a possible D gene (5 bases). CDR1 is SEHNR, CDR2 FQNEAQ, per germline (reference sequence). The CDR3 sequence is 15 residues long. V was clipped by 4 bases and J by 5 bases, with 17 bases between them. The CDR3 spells CASSSGTLGGYGYTF. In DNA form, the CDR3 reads TGTGCCAGCAGCTCCGGGACGCTGGGAGGGTATGGCTACACCTTC.

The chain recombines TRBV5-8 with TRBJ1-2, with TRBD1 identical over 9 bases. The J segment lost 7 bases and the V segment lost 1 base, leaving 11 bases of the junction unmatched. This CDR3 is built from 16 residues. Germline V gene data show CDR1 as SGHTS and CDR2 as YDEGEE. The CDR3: CASSLTGTGKSGGYTF. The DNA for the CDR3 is TGTGCCAGCAGCTTGACCGGGACAGGGAAGAGTGGTGGCTACACCTTC. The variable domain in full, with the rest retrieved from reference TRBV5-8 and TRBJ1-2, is EAGVTQSPTHLIKTRGQQATLRCSPISGHTSVYWYQQALGLGLQFLLWYDEGEERNRGNFPPRFSGRQFPNYSSELNVNALELEDSALYLCASSLTGTGKSGGYTFGSGTRLTVV.

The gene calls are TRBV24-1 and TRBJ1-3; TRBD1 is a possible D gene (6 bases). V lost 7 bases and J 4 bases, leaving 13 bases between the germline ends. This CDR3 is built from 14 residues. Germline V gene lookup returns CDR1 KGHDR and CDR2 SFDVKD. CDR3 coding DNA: TGTGCCACCAGGGGGGCCCAATGGGGAAACACCATATATTTT. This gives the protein CATRGAQWGNTIYF.

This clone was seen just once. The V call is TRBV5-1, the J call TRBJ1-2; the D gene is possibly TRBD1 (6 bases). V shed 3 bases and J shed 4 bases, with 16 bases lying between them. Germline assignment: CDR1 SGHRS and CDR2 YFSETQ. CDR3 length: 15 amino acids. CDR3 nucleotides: TGCGCCAGCAGCTCCGGGACACCCAGAAGCTATGGCTACACCTTC. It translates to CASSSGTPRSYGYTF.

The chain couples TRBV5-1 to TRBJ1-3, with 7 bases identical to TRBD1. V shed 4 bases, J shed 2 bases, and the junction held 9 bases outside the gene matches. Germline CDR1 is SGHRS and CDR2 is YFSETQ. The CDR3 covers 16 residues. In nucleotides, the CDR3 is TGCGCCAGCAGCGCCGGGGGCGGGACAGCTGGAAACACCATATATTTT. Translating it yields CASSAGGGTAGNTIYF.

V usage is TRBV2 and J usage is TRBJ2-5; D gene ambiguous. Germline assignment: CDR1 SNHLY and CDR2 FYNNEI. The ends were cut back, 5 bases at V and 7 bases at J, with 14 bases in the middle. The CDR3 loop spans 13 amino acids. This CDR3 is CASSMTPRGTQYF. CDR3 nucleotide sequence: TGTGCCAGCAGTATGACCCCGAGAGGGACCCAGTACTTC. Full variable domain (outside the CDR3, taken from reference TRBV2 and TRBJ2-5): EPEVTQTPSHQVTQMGQEVILRCVPISNHLYFYWYRQILGQKVEFLVSFYNNEISEKSEIFDDQFSVERPDGSNFTLKIRSTKLEDSAMYFCASSMTPRGTQYFGPGTRLLVL.

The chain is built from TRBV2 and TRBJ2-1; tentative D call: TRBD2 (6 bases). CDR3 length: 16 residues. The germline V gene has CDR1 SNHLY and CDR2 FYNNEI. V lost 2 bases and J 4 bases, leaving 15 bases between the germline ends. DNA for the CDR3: TGTGCCAGCAGTGAAATGGGGGGAAAGAGGTACAATGAGCAGTTCTTC. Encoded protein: CASSEMGGKRYNEQFF.

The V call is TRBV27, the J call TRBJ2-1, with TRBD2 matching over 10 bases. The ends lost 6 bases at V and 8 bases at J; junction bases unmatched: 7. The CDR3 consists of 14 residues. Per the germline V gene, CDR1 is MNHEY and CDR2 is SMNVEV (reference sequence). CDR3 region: CASRTSGFGDEQFF. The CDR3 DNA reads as TGTGCCAGCAGGACTAGCGGGTTTGGGGATGAGCAGTTCTTC.

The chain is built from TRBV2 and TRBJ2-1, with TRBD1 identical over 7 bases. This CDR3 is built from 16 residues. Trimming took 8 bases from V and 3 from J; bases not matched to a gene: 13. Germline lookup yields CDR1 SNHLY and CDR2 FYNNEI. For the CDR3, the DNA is TGTGCCAGCGCTGACCCAGGGGGTAGTAACTACAATGAGCAGTTCTTC. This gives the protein CASADPGGSNYNEQFF.

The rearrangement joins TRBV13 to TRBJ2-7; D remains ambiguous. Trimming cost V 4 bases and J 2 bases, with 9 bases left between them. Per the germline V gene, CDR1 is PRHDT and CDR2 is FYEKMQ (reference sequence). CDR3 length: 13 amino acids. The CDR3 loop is CASSSTLTYEQYF. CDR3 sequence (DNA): TGTGCCAGCAGCTCCACACTAACCTACGAGCAGTACTTC.

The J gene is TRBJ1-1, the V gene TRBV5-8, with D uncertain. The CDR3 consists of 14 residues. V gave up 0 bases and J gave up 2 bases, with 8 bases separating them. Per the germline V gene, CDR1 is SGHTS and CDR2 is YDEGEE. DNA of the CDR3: TGTGCCAGCAGCTTGGTGCGATCCAACACTGAAGCTTTCTTT. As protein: CASSLVRSNTEAFF.

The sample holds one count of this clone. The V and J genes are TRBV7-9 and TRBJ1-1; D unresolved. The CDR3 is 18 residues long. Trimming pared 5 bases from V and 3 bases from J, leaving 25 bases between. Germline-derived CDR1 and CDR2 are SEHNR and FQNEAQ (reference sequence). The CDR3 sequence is CASSLYTGFIFMDTEAFF. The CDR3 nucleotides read TGTGCCAGCAGCCTATATACGGGTTTTATTTTCATGGACACTGAAGCTTTCTTT.

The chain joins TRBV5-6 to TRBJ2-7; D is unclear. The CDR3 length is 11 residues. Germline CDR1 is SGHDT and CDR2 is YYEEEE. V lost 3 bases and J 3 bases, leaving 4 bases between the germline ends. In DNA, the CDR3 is TGTGCCAGCAGCTCCTTCTACGAGCAGTACTTC. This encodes CASSSFYEQYF. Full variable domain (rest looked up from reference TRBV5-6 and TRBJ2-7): DAGVTQSPTHLIKTRGQQVTLRCSPKSGHDTVSWYQQALGQGPQFIFQYYEEEERQRGNFPDRFSGHQFPNYSSELNVNALLLGDSALYLCASSSFYEQYFGPGTRLTVT.

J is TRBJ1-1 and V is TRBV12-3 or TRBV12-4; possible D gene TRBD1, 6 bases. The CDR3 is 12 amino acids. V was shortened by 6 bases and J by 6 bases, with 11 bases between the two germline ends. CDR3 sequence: CASSGTGSEAFF. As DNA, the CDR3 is TGTGCCAGCAGCGGTACAGGGTCTGAAGCTTTCTTT.

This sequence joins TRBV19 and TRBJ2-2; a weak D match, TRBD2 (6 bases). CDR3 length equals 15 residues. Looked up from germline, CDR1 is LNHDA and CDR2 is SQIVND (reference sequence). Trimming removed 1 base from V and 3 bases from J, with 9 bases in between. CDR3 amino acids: CASSIARRDTGELFF. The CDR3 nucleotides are TGTGCCAGTAGTATAGCCAGGAGGGACACCGGGGAGCTGTTTTTT.

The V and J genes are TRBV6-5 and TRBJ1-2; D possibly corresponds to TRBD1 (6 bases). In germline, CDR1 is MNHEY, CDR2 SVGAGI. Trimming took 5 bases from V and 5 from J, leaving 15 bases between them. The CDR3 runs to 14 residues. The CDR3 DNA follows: TGTGCCAGCAGTCGGGACACCCTGGCGTATGGCTACACCTTC. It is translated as CASSRDTLAYGYTF.

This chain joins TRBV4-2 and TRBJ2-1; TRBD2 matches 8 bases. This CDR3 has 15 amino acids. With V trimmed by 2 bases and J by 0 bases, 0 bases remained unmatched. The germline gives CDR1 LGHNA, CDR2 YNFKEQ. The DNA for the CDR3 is TGTGCCAGCAGCCAAAGCGGGGGCTCCTACAATGAGCAGTTCTTC. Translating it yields CASSQSGGSYNEQFF.

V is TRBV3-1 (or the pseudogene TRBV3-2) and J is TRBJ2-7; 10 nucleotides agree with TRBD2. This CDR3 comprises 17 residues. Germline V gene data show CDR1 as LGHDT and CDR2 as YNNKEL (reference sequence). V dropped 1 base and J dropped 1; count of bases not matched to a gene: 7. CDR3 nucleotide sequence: TGTGCCAGCAGCCAAGTCCGACTAGCGGGCCTATCCTACGAGCAGTACTTC. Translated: CASSQVRLAGLSYEQYF.

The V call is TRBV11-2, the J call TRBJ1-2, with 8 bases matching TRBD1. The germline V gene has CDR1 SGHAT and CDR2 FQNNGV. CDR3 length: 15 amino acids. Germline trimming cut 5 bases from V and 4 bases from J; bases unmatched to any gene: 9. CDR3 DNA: TGTGCCAGCAGCATCCAGGGGGCTAACACCTATGGCTACACCTTC. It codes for CASSIQGANTYGYTF.

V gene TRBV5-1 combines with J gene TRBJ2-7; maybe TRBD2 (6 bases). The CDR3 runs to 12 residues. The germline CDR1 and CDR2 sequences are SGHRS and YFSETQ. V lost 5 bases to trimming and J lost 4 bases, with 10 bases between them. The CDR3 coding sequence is TGCGCCAGCAGGGGGGAGGAGTACGAGCAGTACTTC. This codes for CASRGEEYEQYF.

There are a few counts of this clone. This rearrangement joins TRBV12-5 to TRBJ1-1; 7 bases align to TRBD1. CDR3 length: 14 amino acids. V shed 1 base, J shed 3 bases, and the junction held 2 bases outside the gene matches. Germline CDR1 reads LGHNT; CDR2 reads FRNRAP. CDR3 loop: CASGLGQGYTEAFF. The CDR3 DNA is TGTGCTAGTGGTTTGGGACAGGGCTACACTGAAGCTTTCTTT.

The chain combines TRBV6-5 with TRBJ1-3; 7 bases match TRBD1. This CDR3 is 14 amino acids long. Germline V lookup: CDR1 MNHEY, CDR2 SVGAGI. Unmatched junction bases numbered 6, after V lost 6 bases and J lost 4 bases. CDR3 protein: CASRATGEGNTIYF. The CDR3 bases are TGTGCCAGCAGAGCAACAGGGGAGGGAAACACCATATATTTT.

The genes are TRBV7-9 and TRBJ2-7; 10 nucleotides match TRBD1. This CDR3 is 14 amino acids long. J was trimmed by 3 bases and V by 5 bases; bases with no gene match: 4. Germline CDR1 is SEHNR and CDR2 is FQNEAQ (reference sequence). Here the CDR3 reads CASSDWTGGYEQYF. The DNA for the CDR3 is TGTGCCAGCAGCGACTGGACAGGGGGCTACGAGCAGTACTTC.

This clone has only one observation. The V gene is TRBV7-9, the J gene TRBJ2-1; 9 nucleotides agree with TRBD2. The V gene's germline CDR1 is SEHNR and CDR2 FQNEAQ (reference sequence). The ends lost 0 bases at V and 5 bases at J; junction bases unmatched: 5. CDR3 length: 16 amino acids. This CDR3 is CASSLASGGIHNEQFF. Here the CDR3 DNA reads TGTGCCAGCAGCTTAGCTAGCGGGGGAATCCACAATGAGCAGTTCTTC.

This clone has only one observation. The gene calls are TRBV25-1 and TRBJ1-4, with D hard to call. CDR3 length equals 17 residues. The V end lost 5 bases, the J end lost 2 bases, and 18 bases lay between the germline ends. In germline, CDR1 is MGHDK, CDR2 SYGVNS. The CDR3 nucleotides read TGTGCCAGCAGTTCAACCCTGGAGTCGCGGACTAATGAAAAACTGTTTTTT. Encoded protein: CASSSTLESRTNEKLFF.

The chain's CDR3 is CASSFDRVGEQYF. CDR3 bases: TGTGCCAGCAGCTTCGACAGGGTAGGCGAGCAGTACTTC. The J gene is TRBJ2-7, the V gene TRBV5-4, with 7 bases matching TRBD1. The V and J ends lost 2 bases and 6 bases, in that order; junction bases with no gene match: 5. The CDR3 length is 13 residues. The germline gives CDR1 SGHNT, CDR2 YYREEE (reference sequence).

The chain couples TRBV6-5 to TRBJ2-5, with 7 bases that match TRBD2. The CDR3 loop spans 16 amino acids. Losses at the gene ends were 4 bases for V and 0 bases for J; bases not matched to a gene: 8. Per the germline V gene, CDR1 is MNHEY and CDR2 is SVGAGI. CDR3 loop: CASSSGLGNYQETQYF. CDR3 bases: TGTGCCAGCAGTTCTGGACTAGGAAACTACCAAGAGACCCAGTACTTC.

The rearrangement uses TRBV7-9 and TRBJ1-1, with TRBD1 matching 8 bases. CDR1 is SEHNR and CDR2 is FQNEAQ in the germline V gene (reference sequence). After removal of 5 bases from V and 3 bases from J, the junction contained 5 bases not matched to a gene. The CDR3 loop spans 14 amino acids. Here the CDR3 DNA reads TGTGCCAGCAGCATGGGACAGGTGGACACTGAAGCTTTCTTT. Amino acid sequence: CASSMGQVDTEAFF.